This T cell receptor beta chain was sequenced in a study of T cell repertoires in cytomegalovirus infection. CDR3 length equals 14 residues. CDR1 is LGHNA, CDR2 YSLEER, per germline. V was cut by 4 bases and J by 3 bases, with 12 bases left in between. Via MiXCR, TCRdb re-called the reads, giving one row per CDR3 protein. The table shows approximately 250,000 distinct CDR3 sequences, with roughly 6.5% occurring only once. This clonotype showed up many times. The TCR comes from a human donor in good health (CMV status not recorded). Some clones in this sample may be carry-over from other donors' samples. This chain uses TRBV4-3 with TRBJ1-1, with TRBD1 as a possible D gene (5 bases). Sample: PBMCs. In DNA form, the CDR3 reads TGCGCCAGCAGCCCGGGCCCGGGACACACTGAAGCTTTCTTT. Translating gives CASSPGPGHTEAFF.